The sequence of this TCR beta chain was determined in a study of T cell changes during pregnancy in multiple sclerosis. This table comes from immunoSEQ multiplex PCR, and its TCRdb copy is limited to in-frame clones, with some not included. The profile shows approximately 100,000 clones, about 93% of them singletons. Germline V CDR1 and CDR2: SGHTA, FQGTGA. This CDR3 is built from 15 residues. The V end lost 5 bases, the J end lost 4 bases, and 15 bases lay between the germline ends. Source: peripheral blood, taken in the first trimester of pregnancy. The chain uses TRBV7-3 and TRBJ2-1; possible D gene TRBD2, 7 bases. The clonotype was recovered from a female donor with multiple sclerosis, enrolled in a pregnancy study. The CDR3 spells CASSLGAGVYNEQFF. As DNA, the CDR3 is TGTGCCAGCAGCCTGGGGGCGGGGGTGTACAATGAGCAGTTCTTC.